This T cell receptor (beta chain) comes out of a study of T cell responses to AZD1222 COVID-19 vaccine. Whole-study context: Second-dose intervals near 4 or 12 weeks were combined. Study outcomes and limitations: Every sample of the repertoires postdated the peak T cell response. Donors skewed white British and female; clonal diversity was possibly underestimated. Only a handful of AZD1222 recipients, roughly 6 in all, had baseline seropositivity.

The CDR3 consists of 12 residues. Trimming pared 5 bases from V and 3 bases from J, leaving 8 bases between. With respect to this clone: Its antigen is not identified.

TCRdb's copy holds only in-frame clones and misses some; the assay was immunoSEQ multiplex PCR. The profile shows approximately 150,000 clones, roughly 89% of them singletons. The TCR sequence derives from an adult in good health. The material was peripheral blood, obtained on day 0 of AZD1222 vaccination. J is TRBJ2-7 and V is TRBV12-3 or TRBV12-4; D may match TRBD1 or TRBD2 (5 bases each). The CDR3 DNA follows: TGTGCCAGCAGTCGGGACCACTACGAGCAGTACTTC. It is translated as CASSRDHYEQYF.